This TCR beta chain was documented in a study of long-term antiretroviral therapy in people with HIV. Every participant with HIV received treatment in the United States. The run of the v3.0 immunoSEQ assay was at survey level. Clones were read by immunoSEQ multiplex PCR, and TCRdb kept only the in-frame ones, dropping some. In the table there are about 16,000 clones, 70% to 90% of which are singletons. This clone was detected once. The germline CDR1 and CDR2 sequences are SQVTM and ANQGSEA. The ends lost 6 bases at V and 6 bases at J; junction bases unmatched: 5. The CDR3 runs to 12 residues. The clonotype was recovered from a woman in her thirties or forties with HIV. The rearrangement joins TRBV29-1 to TRBJ2-3; 8 bases line up with TRBD2. The sequencing used unsorted PBMCs, collected 0.5 years after starting antiretroviral therapy. This chain's CDR3 is CSVGTRSDTQYF. The CDR3, as DNA: TGCAGCGTCGGGACTAGGAGCGATACGCAGTATTTT.